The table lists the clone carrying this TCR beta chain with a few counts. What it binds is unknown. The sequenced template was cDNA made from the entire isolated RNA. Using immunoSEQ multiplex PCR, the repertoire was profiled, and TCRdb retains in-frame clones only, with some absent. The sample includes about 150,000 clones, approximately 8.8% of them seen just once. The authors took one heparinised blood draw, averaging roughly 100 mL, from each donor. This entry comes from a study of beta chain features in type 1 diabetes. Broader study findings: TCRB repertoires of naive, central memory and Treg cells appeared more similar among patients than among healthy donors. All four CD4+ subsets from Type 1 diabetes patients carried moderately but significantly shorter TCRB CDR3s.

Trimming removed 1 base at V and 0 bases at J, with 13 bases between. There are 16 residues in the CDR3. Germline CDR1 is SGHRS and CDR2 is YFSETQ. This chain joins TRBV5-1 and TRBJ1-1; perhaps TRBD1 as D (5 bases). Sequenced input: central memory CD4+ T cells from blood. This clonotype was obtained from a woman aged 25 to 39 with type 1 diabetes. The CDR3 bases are TGCGCCAGCAGCTTGAATATGGCAGGGTTGAACACTGAAGCTTTCTTT. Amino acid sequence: CASSLNMAGLNTEAFF.